This TCR beta chain came from a study of cytomegalovirus exposure and HLA in healthy donors listed by TCRdb under 2017. Broadly, across the study: According to an earlier analysis of several hundred of the donors, about 190 million T cells yielded 100 million or so unique TCR beta sequences and about 280 Gb of sequence data. An early release covering just under 650 HLA-typed donors comprised approximately 300 gigabases of sequencing data and 85 million to 100 million unique TCR sequences. Among the roughly 400 genotyped donors, around 81% belonged to the genetic ancestry cluster associated with self-reported Caucasian donors. The study aimed to test whether signatures of past pathogen exposure could be identified by cataloging public T cell receptors. The study used immunosequencing to profile the T cell repertoires of 666 subjects and linked those repertoires to cytomegalovirus serostatus. Besides the first cohort of roughly 700 subjects, a separate validation cohort made up of 120 different subjects was used. High-throughput TCR immunosequencing, statistical association of individual TCRs with disease status, and machine learning were combined to predict cytomegalovirus infection status. To study patterns of TCR occurrence, a later analysis re-analyzed previously published TCR beta repertoires from 650 to 750 donors and added high-resolution HLA genotyping. Rather than drawing on any new phenotypic data, the later analysis identified candidate immune exposures from TCR beta sequences and the way those sequences occurred across donors. An earlier analysis of roughly 580 of the donors used high-throughput TCR beta sequencing to judge whether each TCR beta V gene segment behaved as functional or pseudogenic. Donor age, sex, ethnicity and CMV serostatus were compiled alongside the repertoire data. A later genetic analysis used genome-wide SNP genotypes for 398 of the 666 donors, treating that subset as a discovery cohort. All discovery cohort repertoires had been generated on a single sequencing platform. HLA typing covered class I and class II loci at four-digit resolution. Typing coverage differed by locus: A, B, C, DRB1 and DQB1 were typed in about 620-640 donors, DQA1 in about 550, DPA1 in some 600, and DPB1 in 450 to 480. Roughly five DR-DQ haplotypes were handled as single units for association and clustering because linkage in the cohort was strong. Among around 400 genotyped donors of the cohort, an average of around 240,000 unique TCR beta nucleotide sequences were sequenced per donor, around a sixth of them non-productive. Study-wide conclusions, independent of this receptor: A cluster of highly shared sequence variants was judged likely to be a technical artifact of the sequencing pipeline. In both the original and validation cohorts, the classifier was reported to diagnose cytomegalovirus status with high specificity and sensitivity. A further reported finding was that TCR beta sequences accurately predicted the HLA-A and HLA-B alleles for most subjects in the first cohort. Across donors, most TCR sequences were observed very rarely, whereas some public TCRs were present in many individuals. According to a later analysis, most CMV-associated TCR beta chains appeared to be HLA-restricted, and the HLA associations seemed to be driven largely by CMV exposure. In an earlier analysis of about 540 of the donors, most TCR beta V segments were observed in productive rearrangements about 87% or about 30% of the time, broadly matching IMGT annotations. The cohort was sequenced for TCR beta chains only, and without alpha or paired-chain data the features that could be detected were limited. Three of the identified cytomegalovirus-associated TCR beta chains were confirmed in vitro to be specific for cytomegalovirus antigens. It was suggested by the authors that the approach could potentially be generalized to other disease states and immunological phenotypes. A later analysis reported that several top co-occurrence clusters appeared linked to parvovirus B19, influenza, CMV and Epstein-Barr virus. In a later analysis, 15,000 to 20,000 TCR beta sequences were associated with specific HLA alleles at a false discovery rate of 0.05. Immune exposure information for the cohort was limited to CMV serostatus. A later genetic analysis associated a missense DCLRE1C variant with V-gene and J-gene trimming of TCR beta chains, and an independent cohort replicated the association. Because counts were too low, approximately 18 rarely observed V segments, including chromosome 9 orphons, were excluded from the earlier analysis of several hundred of the donors. Compared with equally common non-associated chains, HLA-associated TCR beta chains in a later analysis were more clonally expanded and had lower generation probabilities. Presence/absence analyses assumed roughly uniform sequencing depth across donors, an assumption that may not hold. In a later analysis, TCR association rates were found to vary across HLA loci, with the most associated TCRs seen for DRB1 alleles and the fewest for HLA-C alleles. Because HLA typing was unavailable for some donors at each locus, only the typed subset was used in association tests. A total of fewer than 200 TCR beta chains were listed by the study as associated with cytomegalovirus. Strong co-occurrence of HLA alleles, especially DR and DQ, made assigning TCR associations to individual alleles difficult. Some IMGT-functional V segments, including TRBV6-2 and TRBV6-3, could not be distinguished by the 87-base-pair reads and were therefore excluded. According to a later genetic analysis, donors in an Asian-associated ancestry cluster had fewer N-insertions in productive TCRs than the approximately 610-donor mean. Correlated functional status among segregating V segments might be attributable to linkage disequilibrium, but an unknown experimental factor could not be ruled out.

The cohort consisted of 666 healthy bone marrow donors. All cohort members were sampled while nominally healthy, although unrecorded immune exposures were likely present. The donor was CMV seropositive and belonged to the group of 250 to 300 seropositive cohort members. A peripheral blood sample was provided by each donor, and peripheral blood mononuclear cells were used for TCR beta sequencing. The Qiagen DNeasy Blood Extraction Kit was used to extract genomic DNA from the blood cell samples. The CDR1 and CDR2 encoded by the germline V gene are SQVTM and ANQGSEA. The trim is 3 bases for V and 2 bases for J, with a gap of 10 bases between the germline ends. The CDR3, cysteine through phenylalanine, is 13 amino acids long. Of all the DNA, just the CDR3 is kept, 39 bases in frame from base 1. The library was generated by the immunoSEQ multiplex PCR assay. For the multiplex PCR, a mixture combining 60 forward primers for TCR Vbeta segments and 13 reverse primers for TCR Jbeta segments was used. The CDR3 region of rearranged TCR beta genes was amplified from genomic DNA with a multiplex PCR assay. The amplified TCR beta libraries were sequenced on the Illumina HiSeq System as 87-base-pair reads. In the paper's pipeline: Across the roughly 640 repertoires, a later analysis counted 60 million to 90 million unique TCR beta chains, approximately 12 million of which were shared by at least two donors. A nearest-neighbor algorithm error-corrected the raw reads and collapsed the reads into unique sequences, merging closely related sequences to remove PCR and sequencing errors. To assign V, D and J gene segments, CDR3 sequences were aligned to IMGT reference sequences. For a sequence to be retained, a match of at least six nucleotides was required to both a V gene segment and a J gene segment. Rearrangements were called productive when the CDR3 lacked stop codons and stayed in frame with V and J; all others were non-productive. CDR3 was defined according to IMGT convention as the region running from the second conserved V-encoded cysteine to the conserved J-encoded phenylalanine. The earlier analysis of 500 to 600 of the donors excluded sequences that lacked an unambiguous match to a single V gene segment. In an earlier analysis of several hundred of the donors, V segments were called functional above 56.7% productive rearrangements and were called segregating when the between-donor standard deviation exceeded 5%. A statistical classification framework was developed to diagnose cytomegalovirus status using the catalog of TCR beta chain sequences. A later analysis assigned V and J genes by comparing TCR nucleotide sequences with IMGT/GENE-DB human TR gene sequences. Using the TCRdist pipeline, a later analysis assigned CDR3 sequences along with most-parsimonious VDJ recombination scenarios. In a later analysis, each TCR beta chain was defined by its CDR3 amino acid sequence together with its V-gene family, and reads lacking a unique V-gene family were excluded. To address suspected cross-contamination and a sequencing artifact, a later analysis removed 592 highly shared, low-generation-probability nucleotide sequences. In a later analysis, a clonal expansion index for each public chain was calculated from normalized within-repertoire ranks of inferred template counts. In a later analysis, generation probabilities were computed with a VDJ recombination model fitted to out-of-frame rearrangements, and the resulting probabilities were checked against IGoR. In a later analysis, TCR-TCR, TCR-HLA and TCR-CMV co-occurrence was scored with hypergeometric tests, and a repertoire-size bias correction was applied to TCR pairs. To estimate false discovery rates, a later analysis permuted the HLA or CMV assignments 20 times. In a later analysis, co-occurring TCRs were grouped using DBSCAN, with TCRdist sequence similarity added in when clustering inside HLA-allele-positive subsets. Co-occurrence clustering excluded repertoires with fewer than 30,000 or more than 120,000 public chains, plus five with anomalous nucleotide sharing. This immuneACCESS table, as held by TCRdb, lists in-frame sequences with V and J called but not all clones. Of the missing ones, under half trace to an unresolved V gene in checked studies; the others have no known cause. That table furnishes V, J and clone size, whereas the DNA furnished D and trimming. The sample includes 150,000 or so clones, with over 65% observed a single time. 13% of the sample lies in the top ten.

With respect to this clone: What this receptor recognizes is not known. No base quality values were provided; no much bigger clone lies one nucleotide off.

The receptor was derived from a man aged 35-49 years in good health and CMV-seropositive. The chain is assembled from TRBV29-1 and TRBJ1-1; a weak D assignment points to TRBD1 (5 bases agree). Sequencing was performed on PBMCs. The CDR3 region: CSVETDRNTEAFF. The DNA reads TGCAGCGTTGAGACTGACAGAAACACTGAAGCTTTCTTT.